The 20 T cell receptor beta chains presented below share a single source sample, sequenced in a study of CD4+ T cells in melanoma. The assay was immunoSEQ multiplex PCR, and TCRdb's table has in-frame clones only and misses some. There are tens of thousands of clones in the sample; nearly 70% occur only once, and approximately 5% lies in the top ten. Source material: tumor tissue. The origin of the receptors is a human donor with melanoma.

This chain links TRBV6-5 with TRBJ1-6, with D hard to call. V gave up 2 bases and J gave up 12 bases, with 11 bases separating them. The CDR3 has 13 residues. Germline V gene sequence: CDR1 MNHEY, CDR2 SVGAGI. This CDR3 is CASSYGQEEPLHF. The CDR3 nucleotides are TGTGCCAGCAGTTACGGCCAGGAAGAACCCCTCCACTTT.

This clone was recorded at least ten times. CDR3 in amino acids: CATSGDTIDNEQFF. The CDR3 DNA sequence: TGTGCCACCAGCGGCGACACTATTGACAATGAGCAGTTCTTC. The chain has TRBV15 and TRBJ2-1; unclear D gene. The CDR3 contains 14 residues. Per the germline V gene, CDR1 is LNHNV and CDR2 is YYDKDF (reference sequence). Trimming removed 5 bases at V and 5 bases at J, with 13 bases between.

This clone was seen repeatedly, ten times or more. The same CDR3 can be traced to other DNA sequences in this sample. The chain couples TRBV7-9 to TRBJ2-7; D not resolved. V was trimmed by 6 bases and J by 2 bases, leaving 8 bases between them. Looked up from germline, CDR1 is SEHNR and CDR2 is FQNEAQ (reference sequence). This CDR3 is 12 amino acids long. CDR3 bases: TGTGCCAGCAGTCCTGGTCCCTACGAGCAGTACTTC. This gives the protein CASSPGPYEQYF.

This chain uses TRBV10-2 with TRBJ2-2; 7 bases agree with TRBD1. The CDR3 is made up of 14 amino acids. V lost 7 bases, J lost 0 bases, and 2 bases stayed unmatched. The V gene's germline CDR1 is WSHSY and CDR2 SAAADI. CDR3 in amino acids: CASTGTANTGELFF. Here the CDR3 DNA reads TGCGCCAGCACCGGGACAGCGAACACCGGGGAGCTGTTTTTT.

The chain has TRBV9 and TRBJ2-2; D unclear. V was pared by 0 bases and J by 5 bases, with 11 bases between. The CDR3 has 15 amino acids. CDR1 is SGDLS and CDR2 is YYNGEE in the germline V gene. The CDR3 nucleotides are TGTGCCAGCAGCGTAGATGGAGAGTATACCGGGGAGCTGTTTTTT. Its protein product is CASSVDGEYTGELFF. Together with reference TRBV9 and TRBJ2-2, the CDR3 gives the full variable domain: DSGVTQTPKHLITATGQRVTLRCSPRSGDLSVYWYQQSLDQGLQFLIQYYNGEERAKGNILERFSAQQFPDLHSELNLSSLELGDSALYFCASSVDGEYTGELFFGEGSRLTVL.

This clone was seen only a few times. The chain couples TRBV7-6 to TRBJ2-3; 7 bases map to TRBD2. The CDR3 loop spans 15 amino acids. V lost 2 bases and J lost 2; bases outside the gene matches: 4. CDR1 SGHVS and CDR2 FNYEAQ come from the germline V gene. CDR3 sequence reads: CASSLPSGTTDTQYF. The CDR3 bases are TGTGCCAGCAGCTTACCTAGCGGAACCACAGATACGCAGTATTTT.

This clone was counted ten times or more. The chain links TRBV4-1 to TRBJ1-1, with unresolved D. In germline, CDR1 is MGHRA, CDR2 YSYEKL. The CDR3 loop spans 14 amino acids. Trimming removed 0 bases from V and 1 base from J, with 6 bases in between. The CDR3 loop reads CASSQDAGNTEAFF. Here the CDR3 DNA reads TGCGCCAGCAGCCAAGATGCAGGGAACACTGAAGCTTTCTTT.

The chain links TRBV2 to TRBJ2-5; 13 bases align to TRBD2. The germline CDR1 and CDR2 sequences are SNHLY and FYNNEI. CDR3 size: 16 residues. The V gene end was trimmed by 7 bases and the J gene end by 4 bases; junction bases not matched to a gene: 9. The CDR3 protein is CASIGWGLAGLETQYF. CDR3 in DNA: TGTGCCAGCATAGGATGGGGACTAGCGGGGTTAGAGACCCAGTACTTC.

The table lists this clone with a few counts. The genes are TRBV7-8 and TRBJ1-1; no firm D call. V was shortened by 3 bases and J by 0 bases, with 8 bases between the two germline ends. Germline V gene data show CDR1 as SGHVS and CDR2 as FQNEAQ. The length of the CDR3 is 14 residues. The DNA for the CDR3 is TGTGCCAGCAGCTTCACAGTTCTGAACACTGAAGCTTTCTTT. This encodes CASSFTVLNTEAFF.

V and J are TRBV30 and TRBJ2-5; TRBD1 or TRBD2 may be the D gene (6 bases each). The ends were cut back, 0 bases at V and 2 bases at J, with 10 bases in the middle. The germline gives CDR1 GTSNPN, CDR2 SVGIG (reference sequence). The CDR3 is 14 amino acids. CDR3 amino acids: CAWSVGGTQETQYF. The CDR3 DNA reads as TGTGCCTGGAGTGTTGGCGGGACACAAGAGACCCAGTACTTC.

The rearrangement links TRBV6-5 to TRBJ1-1; 7 bases fit TRBD1. CDR1 MNHEY and CDR2 SVGAGI come from the germline V gene. The V gene end was trimmed by 6 bases and the J gene end by 5 bases; junction bases not matched to a gene: 9. This CDR3 has 14 residues. The CDR3 reads CASRLNRGRTEAFF. The CDR3 coding sequence is TGTGCCAGCAGATTAAACAGGGGACGGACTGAAGCTTTCTTT.

This sequence joins TRBV13 and TRBJ2-5, with 7 nucleotides matching TRBD1. V trimming: 5 bases; J trimming: 2 bases; junction bases outside the gene matches: 2. The CDR3 has 13 residues. Germline lookup yields CDR1 PRHDT and CDR2 FYEKMQ (reference sequence). The CDR3 protein is CASSRDRQETQYF. The DNA of the CDR3 is TGTGCCAGCAGCCGGGACAGACAAGAGACCCAGTACTTC. The full variable domain, in which reference TRBV13 and TRBJ2-5 provide the parts outside the CDR3, is AAGVIQSPRHLIKEKRETATLKCYPIPRHDTVYWYQQGPGQDPQFLISFYEKMQSDKGSIPDRFSAQQFSDYHSELNMSSLELGDSALYFCASSRDRQETQYFGPGTRLLVL.

CDR3 amino acids: CASSLEVGMEGWGYTF. Written as DNA, the CDR3 is TGTGCCAGCAGCTTAGAGGTGGGAATGGAGGGATGGGGCTACACCTTC. V gene TRBV7-2 combines with J gene TRBJ1-2; D ambiguous. Germline V gives CDR1 SGHTA, CDR2 FQGNSA. With 1 base removed from V and 8 bases from J, the gap between germline ends came to 20 bases. The CDR3 sequence is 16 residues long.

The gene calls are TRBV19 and TRBJ2-1; perhaps D is TRBD1 or TRBD2 (5 bases each). CDR1 and CDR2 (germline): LNHDA, SQIVND (reference sequence). The CDR3 spans 15 residues. The V end lost 4 bases, the J end lost 2 bases, and 12 bases lay between the germline ends. The CDR3 DNA is TGTGCCAGTAGTAGGGCGAGGGGAGCCTACAATGAGCAGTTCTTC. Encoded protein: CASSRARGAYNEQFF.

This clone has a count of ten or more. The V call is TRBV14, the J call TRBJ2-7, with TRBD1 matching over 9 bases. Germline CDR1 and CDR2: SGHDN and FVKESK. Trimming took 2 bases from V and 3 from J; bases not matched to a gene: 2. The CDR3 consists of 14 residues. The CDR3 region is CASSQWDRDYEQYF. The CDR3 DNA follows: TGTGCCAGCAGCCAATGGGACAGGGACTACGAGCAGTACTTC.

The chain employs TRBV30 and TRBJ2-2; D unclear. V was shortened by 1 base and J by 3 bases, with 9 bases between the two germline ends. The CDR3 contains 14 residues. Germline V lookup: CDR1 GTSNPN, CDR2 SVGIG (reference sequence). DNA for the CDR3: TGTGCCTGGAGTGCTGGTCAGTACACCGGGGAGCTGTTTTTT. Protein product: CAWSAGQYTGELFF.

J is TRBJ2-7 and V is TRBV18, with TRBD2 matching 9 bases. This CDR3 comprises 14 residues. V shed 5 bases and J 6 bases; nucleotides not matched to a gene: 8. Germline values: CDR1 KGHSH, CDR2 LQKENI. The CDR3 nucleotides read TGTGCCAGCTCAAGGGGGACTAGCTCTACCGAGCAGTACTTC. This codes for CASSRGTSSTEQYF.

This clone was seen once. Different DNA sequences within this sample yield the same CDR3. The J gene is TRBJ1-3, the V gene TRBV29-1; unclear D gene. V was clipped by 4 bases and J by 0 bases, with 4 bases between them. This CDR3 spans 12 amino acids. Germline CDR1 is SQVTM and CDR2 is ANQGSEA. The CDR3 is CSVVGSGNTIYF. The DNA of the CDR3 is TGCAGCGTTGTGGGCTCTGGAAACACCATATATTTT. The full variable domain, its missing parts supplied by reference TRBV29-1 and TRBJ1-3, is SAVISQKPSRDICQRGTSLTIQCQVDSQVTMMFWYRQQPGQSLTLIATANQGSEATYESGFVIDKFPISRPNLTFSTLTVSNMSPEDSSIYLCSVVGSGNTIYFGEGSWLTVV.

This chain connects TRBV7-5 to TRBJ2-7; no DNA check was done on the table's D call, TRBD1. TRBV7-5 is marked as a pseudogene. This CDR3 region has 12 residues. DNA of the CDR3: TGTGCCAGAAGCCCCGGACAGGAGGTGCAGTACTTC. Translation gives CARSPGQEVQYF.

This clone was detected ten times or more. The chain recombines TRBV2 with TRBJ2-7, with 7 bases lining up with TRBD1. The CDR3 contains 14 residues. The V gene's germline CDR1 is SNHLY and CDR2 FYNNEI. Trimming took 2 bases from V and 2 from J; bases not matched to a gene: 3. The CDR3 loop reads CASSERGQPYEQYF. For the CDR3, the DNA is TGTGCCAGCAGTGAAAGGGGACAGCCCTACGAGCAGTACTTC.